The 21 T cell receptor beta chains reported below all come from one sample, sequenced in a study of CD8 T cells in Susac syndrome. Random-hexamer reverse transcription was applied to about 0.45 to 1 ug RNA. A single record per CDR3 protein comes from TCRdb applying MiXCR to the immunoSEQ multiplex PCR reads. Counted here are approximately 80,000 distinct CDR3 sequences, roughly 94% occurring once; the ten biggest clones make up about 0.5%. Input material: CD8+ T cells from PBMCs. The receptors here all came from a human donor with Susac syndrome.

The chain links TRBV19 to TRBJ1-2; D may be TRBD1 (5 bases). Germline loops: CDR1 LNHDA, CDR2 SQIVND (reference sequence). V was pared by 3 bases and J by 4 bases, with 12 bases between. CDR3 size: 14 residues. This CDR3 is CASSMKQGTYGYTF. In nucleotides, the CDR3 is TGTGCCAGTAGTATGAAGCAGGGTACCTATGGCTACACCTTC. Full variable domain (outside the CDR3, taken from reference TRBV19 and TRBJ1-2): DGGITQSPKYLFRKEGQNVTLSCEQNLNHDAMYWYRQDPGQGLRLIYYSQIVNDFQKGDIAEGYSVSREKKESFPLTVTSAQKNPTAFYLCASSMKQGTYGYTFGSGTRLTVV.

The CDR3 sequence is CATSIPGGSSYNEQFF. CDR3 coding DNA: TGTGCCACCAGCATCCCGGGGGGGTCCTCCTACAATGAGCAGTTCTTC. V and J are TRBV15 and TRBJ2-1; TRBD2 matches 8 bases. With V trimmed by 4 bases and J by 0 bases, 5 bases remained unmatched. The CDR3 spans 16 residues. CDR1 is LNHNV, CDR2 YYDKDF, per germline (reference sequence). The complete variable domain, with remaining parts taken from reference TRBV15 and TRBJ2-1, reads DAMVIQNPRYQVTQFGKPVTLSCSQTLNHNVMYWYQQKSSQAPKLLFHYYDKDFNNEADTPDNFQSRRPNTSFCFLDIRSPGLGDTAMYLCATSIPGGSSYNEQFFGPGTRLTVL.

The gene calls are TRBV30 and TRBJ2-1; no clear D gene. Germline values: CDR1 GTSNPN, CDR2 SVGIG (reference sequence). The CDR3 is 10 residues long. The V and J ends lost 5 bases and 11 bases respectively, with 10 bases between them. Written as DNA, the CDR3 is TGTGCCTGGGGCCCTCATCAGCAGTTCTTC. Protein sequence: CAWGPHQQFF.

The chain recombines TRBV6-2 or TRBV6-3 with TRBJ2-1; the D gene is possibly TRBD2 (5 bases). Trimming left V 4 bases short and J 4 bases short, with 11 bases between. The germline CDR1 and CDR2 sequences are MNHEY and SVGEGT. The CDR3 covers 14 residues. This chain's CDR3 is CASSLGGRYNEQFF. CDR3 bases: TGTGCCAGCAGTTTAGGAGGTAGATACAATGAGCAGTTCTTC.

CDR3 region: CASSLYPSGYEQYF. In DNA form, the CDR3 reads TGTGCCAGCAGTCTATATCCCTCTGGCTACGAGCAGTACTTC. The rearrangement links TRBV7-9 to TRBJ2-7, with D unclear. The germline V gene has CDR1 SEHNR and CDR2 FQNEAQ (reference sequence). Trimming took 6 bases from V and 3 from J, leaving 15 bases between them. This CDR3 region has 14 residues.

The CDR3, as DNA: TGTGCCAGCAGCTTAAGTCCTTGGGGAAGGTATGGCTACACCTTC. Amino acid sequence: CASSLSPWGRYGYTF. The chain couples TRBV11-2 to TRBJ1-2; D not resolved. The CDR3 consists of 15 residues. Deletions cut 2 bases from V and 5 bases from J, with 15 bases between. Germline CDR1 reads SGHAT; CDR2 reads FQNNGV.

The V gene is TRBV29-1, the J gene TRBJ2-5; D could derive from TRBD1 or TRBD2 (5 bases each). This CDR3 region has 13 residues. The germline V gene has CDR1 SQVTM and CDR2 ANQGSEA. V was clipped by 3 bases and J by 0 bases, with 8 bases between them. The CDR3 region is CSVDWGYQETQYF. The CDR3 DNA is TGCAGCGTTGATTGGGGGTACCAAGAGACCCAGTACTTC.

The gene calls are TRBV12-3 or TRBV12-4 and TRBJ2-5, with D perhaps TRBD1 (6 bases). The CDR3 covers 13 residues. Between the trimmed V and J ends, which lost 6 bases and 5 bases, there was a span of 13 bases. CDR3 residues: CASSPTGWETQYF. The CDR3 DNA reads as TGTGCCAGCAGCCCGACAGGATGGGAGACCCAGTACTTC.

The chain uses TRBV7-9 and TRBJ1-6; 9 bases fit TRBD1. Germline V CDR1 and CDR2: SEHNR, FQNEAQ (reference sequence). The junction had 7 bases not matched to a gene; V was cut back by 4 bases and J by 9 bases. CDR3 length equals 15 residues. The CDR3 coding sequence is TGTGCCAGCAGCTCTCAACAGGGGGCAAGTTCACCCCTCCACTTT. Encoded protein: CASSSQQGASSPLHF.

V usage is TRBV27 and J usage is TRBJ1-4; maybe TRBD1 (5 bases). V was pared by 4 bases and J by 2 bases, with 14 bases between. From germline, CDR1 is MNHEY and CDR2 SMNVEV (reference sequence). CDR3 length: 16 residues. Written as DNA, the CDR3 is TGTGCCAGCAGTTCCCAGAGGGGCGTCACTAATGAAAAACTGTTTTTT. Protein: CASSSQRGVTNEKLFF.

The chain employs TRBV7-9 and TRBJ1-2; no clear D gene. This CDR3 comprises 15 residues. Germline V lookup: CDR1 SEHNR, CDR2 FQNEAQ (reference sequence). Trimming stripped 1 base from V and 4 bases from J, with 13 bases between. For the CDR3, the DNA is TGTGCCAGCAGCTTAGATTCGGGTTCAGGCTATGGCTACACCTTC. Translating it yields CASSLDSGSGYGYTF.

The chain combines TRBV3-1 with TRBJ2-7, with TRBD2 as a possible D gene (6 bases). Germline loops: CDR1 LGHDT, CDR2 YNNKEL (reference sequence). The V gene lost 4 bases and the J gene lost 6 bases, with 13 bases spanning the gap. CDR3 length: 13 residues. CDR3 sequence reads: CASSRSGLIEQYF. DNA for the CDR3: TGTGCCAGCAGCCGTAGTGGACTAATCGAGCAGTACTTC.

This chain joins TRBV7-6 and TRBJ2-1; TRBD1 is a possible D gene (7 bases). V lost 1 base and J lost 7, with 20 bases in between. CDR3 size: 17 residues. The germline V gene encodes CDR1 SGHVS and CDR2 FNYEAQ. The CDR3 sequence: CASSLDLGGTVMNEQFF. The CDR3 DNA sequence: TGTGCCAGCAGCTTAGATTTGGGCGGGACAGTGATGAATGAGCAGTTCTTC.

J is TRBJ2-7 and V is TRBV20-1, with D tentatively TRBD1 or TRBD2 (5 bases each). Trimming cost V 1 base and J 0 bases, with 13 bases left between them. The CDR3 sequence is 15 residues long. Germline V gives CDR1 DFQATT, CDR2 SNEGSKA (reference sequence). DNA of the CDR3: TGCAGTGCTAGAGCCTCGACAGACTACTCCTACGAGCAGTACTTC. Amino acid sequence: CSARASTDYSYEQYF.

The CDR3 sequence is CSARVWNSENEKLFF. The DNA of the CDR3 is TGCAGTGCTAGAGTTTGGAACAGTGAGAATGAAAAACTGTTTTTT. V gene TRBV20-1 combines with J gene TRBJ1-4; no firm D call. The V end lost 1 base, the J end lost 5 bases, and 14 bases lay between the germline ends. CDR1 is DFQATT and CDR2 is SNEGSKA in the germline V gene (reference sequence). The CDR3 spans 15 residues.

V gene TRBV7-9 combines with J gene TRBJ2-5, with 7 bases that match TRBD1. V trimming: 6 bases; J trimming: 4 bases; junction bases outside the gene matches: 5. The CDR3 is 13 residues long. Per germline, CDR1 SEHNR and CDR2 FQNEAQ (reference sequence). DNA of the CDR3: TGTGCCAGCAGTCCACGACAGGGAGAGACCCAGTACTTC. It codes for CASSPRQGETQYF.

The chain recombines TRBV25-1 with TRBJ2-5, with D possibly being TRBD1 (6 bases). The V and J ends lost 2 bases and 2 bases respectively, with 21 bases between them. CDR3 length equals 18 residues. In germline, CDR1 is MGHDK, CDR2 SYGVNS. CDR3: CASSEPNGQFQSQETQYF. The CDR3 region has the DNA TGTGCCAGCAGTGAACCAAATGGACAGTTCCAATCTCAAGAGACCCAGTACTTC.

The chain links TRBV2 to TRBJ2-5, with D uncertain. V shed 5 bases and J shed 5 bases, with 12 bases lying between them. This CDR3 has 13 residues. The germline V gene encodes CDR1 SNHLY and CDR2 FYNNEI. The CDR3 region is CASSPRPPETQYF. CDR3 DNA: TGTGCCAGCAGTCCCAGACCCCCCGAGACCCAGTACTTC.

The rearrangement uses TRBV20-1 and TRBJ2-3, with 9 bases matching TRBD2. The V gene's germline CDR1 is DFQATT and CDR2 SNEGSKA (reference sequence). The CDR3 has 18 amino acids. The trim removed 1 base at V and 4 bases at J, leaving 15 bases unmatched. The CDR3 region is CSARGVGLAGAWADTQYF. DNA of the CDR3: TGCAGTGCTAGAGGAGTAGGTTTAGCGGGGGCTTGGGCAGATACGCAGTATTTT.

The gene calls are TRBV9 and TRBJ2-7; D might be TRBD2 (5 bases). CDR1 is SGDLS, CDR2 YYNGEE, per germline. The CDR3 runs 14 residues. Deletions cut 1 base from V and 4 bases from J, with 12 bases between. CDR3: CASSVLASPYEQYF. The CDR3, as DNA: TGTGCCAGCAGCGTATTGGCTAGCCCGTACGAGCAGTACTTC.

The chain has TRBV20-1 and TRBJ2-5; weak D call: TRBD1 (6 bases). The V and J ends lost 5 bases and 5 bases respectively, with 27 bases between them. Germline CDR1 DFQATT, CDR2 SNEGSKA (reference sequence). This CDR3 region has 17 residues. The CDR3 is CSARLPTGPGPLETQYF. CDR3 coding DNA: TGCAGTGCTCGACTTCCGACAGGCCCCGGCCCACTGGAGACCCAGTACTTC.